One sample yielded the 15 T cell receptor beta chains listed below, sequenced in a study of cytomegalovirus exposure and HLA in healthy donors. PCR involved 60 Vbeta and 13 Jbeta primers. The method was immunoSEQ multiplex PCR; TCRdb's version includes in-frame clones alone and lacks a portion of them. The profile shows about 77,000 clones, 78% of them singletons. The specimen sequenced was PBMCs. The receptors originated from a man aged 40-49 years in good health and CMV-seronegative.

The chain joins TRBV27 to TRBJ2-5; 7 nucleotides match TRBD2. V gave up 7 bases and J gave up 1 base; unmatched junction bases: 3. CDR3 length: 13 amino acids. CDR1 and CDR2 from the germline V gene are MNHEY and SMNVEV (reference sequence). The CDR3 DNA reads as TGTGCCAGCAAACGGGGGGTCCAAGAGACCCAGTACTTC. Amino acid sequence: CASKRGVQETQYF.

The chain has TRBV28 and TRBJ1-5; the D is unclear. V gave up 8 bases and J gave up 0 bases, with 8 bases separating them. Germline CDR1 MDHEN, CDR2 SYDVKM. CDR3 length equals 13 residues. Here the CDR3 DNA reads TGTGCCAGCCTAACCCTTAGCAATCAGCCCCAGCATTTT. The encoded protein is CASLTLSNQPQHF.

CDR3 amino acids: CASSQEAQRASYNEQFF. For the CDR3, the DNA is TGCGCCAGCAGCCAAGAGGCCCAGCGGGCTTCCTACAATGAGCAGTTCTTC. This chain joins TRBV4-3 and TRBJ2-1; D possibly corresponds to TRBD2 (6 bases). V lost 0 bases and J 1 base, leaving 13 bases between the germline ends. The germline V gene has CDR1 LGHNA and CDR2 YSLEER. The CDR3 extends over 17 amino acids.

The CDR3: CASSLRRDRVASYEQYF. DNA for the CDR3: TGTGCCAGCAGTTTAAGGCGGGACAGGGTCGCTTCCTACGAGCAGTACTTC. The V call is TRBV28, the J call TRBJ2-7; 9 bases align to TRBD1. Germline V lookup: CDR1 MDHEN, CDR2 SYDVKM. J lost 1 base, V lost 2 bases, and 9 bases had no gene match. CDR3 length equals 17 residues.

V and J are TRBV7-9 and TRBJ2-7, with a weak D call TRBD1 (5 bases). Germline V gives CDR1 SEHNR, CDR2 FQNEAQ (reference sequence). The CDR3 runs to 14 residues. V was cut by 3 bases and J by 5 bases, with 14 bases left in between. The CDR3 loop reads CASSFDRRTDEQYF. The CDR3 region has the DNA TGTGCCAGCAGCTTTGACAGACGGACGGACGAGCAGTACTTC.

The chain links TRBV13 to TRBJ2-7; 8 nucleotides agree with TRBD1. The CDR3 covers 14 residues. V gave up 5 bases and J gave up 0 bases; unmatched junction bases: 3. Per germline, CDR1 PRHDT and CDR2 FYEKMQ (reference sequence). In DNA, the CDR3 is TGTGCCAGCAGCCATGGACAGGGCTCCTACGAGCAGTACTTC. This sequence encodes CASSHGQGSYEQYF.

The chain joins TRBV29-1 to TRBJ2-3; weak D call: TRBD2 (6 bases). The CDR3 contains 14 residues. CDR1 and CDR2 from the germline V gene are SQVTM and ANQGSEA. Trimming cost V 3 bases and J 0 bases, with 10 bases left between them. The CDR3, as DNA: TGCAGCGTTGACCCCAGCGGGAGCACAGATACGCAGTATTTT. Translating it yields CSVDPSGSTDTQYF.

V gene TRBV28 combines with J gene TRBJ2-1, with D tentatively TRBD2 (6 bases). The CDR3 runs to 13 residues. Germline V gives CDR1 MDHEN, CDR2 SYDVKM. The germline V and J ends were trimmed by 5 bases and 7 bases, with 12 bases remaining between them. The CDR3 DNA follows: TGTGCCAGCAGTCGGAGCGGGCTGAATGAGCAGTTCTTC. Its translation is CASSRSGLNEQFF.

The V and J genes are TRBV27 and TRBJ1-1; no reliable D call. Germline assignment: CDR1 MNHEY and CDR2 SMNVEV (reference sequence). The CDR3 consists of 14 residues. With 3 bases removed from V and 5 bases from J, the gap between germline ends came to 13 bases. In DNA, the CDR3 is TGTGCCAGCAGTTTGACCCCGGCGGAAACTGAAGCTTTCTTT. Its translation: CASSLTPAETEAFF.

This clone occurred once. The genes are TRBV9 and TRBJ1-1; no clear D gene. Germline CDR1 SGDLS, CDR2 YYNGEE. V lost 3 bases to trimming and J lost 5 bases, with 11 bases between them. CDR3 length equals 13 residues. This CDR3 reads CASSAYTTTEAFF. In DNA form, the CDR3 reads TGTGCCAGCAGCGCCTATACCACGACTGAAGCTTTCTTT.

As for this clone: Other DNA sequences from this sample encode an identical CDR3 as well. The chain links TRBV4-2 to TRBJ2-1, with a possible D match to TRBD2 (6 bases). There are 13 residues in the CDR3. Per germline, CDR1 LGHNA and CDR2 YNFKEQ. V gave up 0 bases and J gave up 8 bases, with 8 bases separating them. The CDR3 DNA sequence: TGTGCCAGCAGCCAAGAACTAGCCTATGAGCAGTTCTTC. It translates to CASSQELAYEQFF.

The chain links TRBV7-2 to TRBJ2-7, with D unresolved. The CDR3 consists of 12 residues. Deletions cut 1 base from V and 7 bases from J, with 8 bases between. Germline V gene lookup returns CDR1 SGHTA and CDR2 FQGNSA. The CDR3 loop is CASSLGVREQYF. The CDR3 DNA reads TGTGCCAGCAGCTTAGGAGTGAGGGAGCAGTACTTC.

This chain uses TRBV19 with TRBJ2-1; TRBD2 might be the D (6 bases). CDR1 and CDR2 from the germline V gene are LNHDA and SQIVND (reference sequence). The V gene lost 1 base and the J gene lost 2 bases, with 12 bases spanning the gap. CDR3 size: 16 residues. CDR3 nucleotides: TGTGCCAGTAGTATAGTTTCACTAGCCCCCTACAATGAGCAGTTCTTC. Translation: CASSIVSLAPYNEQFF.

This clone was recorded once. This chain connects TRBV7-3 to TRBJ2-2, with 9 bases fitting TRBD1. The CDR3 totals 17 residues. Germline V gives CDR1 SGHTA, CDR2 FQGTGA. J was trimmed by 4 bases and V by 5 bases; bases with no gene match: 11. The CDR3 loop is CASSKGDRARGTGELFF. The CDR3 DNA follows: TGTGCCAGCAGCAAGGGGGACAGGGCCCGGGGCACCGGGGAGCTGTTTTTT.

The chain joins TRBV15 to TRBJ1-3; D unclear. Trimming removed 5 bases from V and 2 bases from J, with 13 bases in between. Germline-derived CDR1 and CDR2 are LNHNV and YYDKDF (reference sequence). The CDR3 has 15 residues. The CDR3 spells CATSWNGGTGNTIYF. DNA for the CDR3: TGTGCCACCAGCTGGAACGGAGGGACTGGAAACACCATATATTTT.